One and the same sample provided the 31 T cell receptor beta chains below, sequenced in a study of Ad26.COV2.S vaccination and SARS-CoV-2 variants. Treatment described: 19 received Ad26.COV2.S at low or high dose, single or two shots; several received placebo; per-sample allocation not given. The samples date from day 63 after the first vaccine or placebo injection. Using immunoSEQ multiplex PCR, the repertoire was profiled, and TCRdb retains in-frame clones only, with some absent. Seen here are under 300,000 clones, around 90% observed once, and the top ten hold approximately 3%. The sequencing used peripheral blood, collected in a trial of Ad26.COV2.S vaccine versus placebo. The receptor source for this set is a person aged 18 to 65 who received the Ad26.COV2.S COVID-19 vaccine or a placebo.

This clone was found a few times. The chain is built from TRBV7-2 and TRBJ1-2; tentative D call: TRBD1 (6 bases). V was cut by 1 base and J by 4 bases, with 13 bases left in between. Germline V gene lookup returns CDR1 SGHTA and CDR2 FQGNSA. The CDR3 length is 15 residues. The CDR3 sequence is CASSLGQGGGYGYTF. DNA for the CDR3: TGTGCCAGCAGCTTAGGTCAGGGAGGGGGCTATGGCTACACCTTC.

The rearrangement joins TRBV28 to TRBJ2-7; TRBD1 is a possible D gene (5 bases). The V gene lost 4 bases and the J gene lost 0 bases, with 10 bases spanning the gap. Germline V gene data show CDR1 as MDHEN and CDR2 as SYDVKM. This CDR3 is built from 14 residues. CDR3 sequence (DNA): TGTGCCAGCAGTTCTTACAGGAGCTCCTACGAGCAGTACGTC. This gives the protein CASSSYRSSYEQYV.

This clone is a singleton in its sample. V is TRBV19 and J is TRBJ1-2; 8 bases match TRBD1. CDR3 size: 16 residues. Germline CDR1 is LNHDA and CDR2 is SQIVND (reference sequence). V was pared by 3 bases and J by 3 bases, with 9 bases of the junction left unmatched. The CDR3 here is CASSIDVGTGYYGYTF. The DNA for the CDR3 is TGTGCCAGTAGTATTGACGTCGGGACAGGTTACTATGGCTACACCTTC.

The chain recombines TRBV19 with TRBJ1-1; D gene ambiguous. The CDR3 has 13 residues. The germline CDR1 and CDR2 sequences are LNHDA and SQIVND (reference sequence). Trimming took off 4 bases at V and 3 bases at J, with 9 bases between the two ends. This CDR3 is CASSRRFDTEAFF. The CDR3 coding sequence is TGTGCCAGTAGTAGGAGGTTTGACACTGAAGCTTTCTTT.

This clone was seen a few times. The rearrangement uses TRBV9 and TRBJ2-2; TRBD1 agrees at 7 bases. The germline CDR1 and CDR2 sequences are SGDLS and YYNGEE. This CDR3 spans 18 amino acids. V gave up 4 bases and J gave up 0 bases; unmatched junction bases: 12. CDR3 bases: TGTGCCAGCAGCCCTGAGGAAGAGACAGGGACGAACACCGGGGAGCTGTTTTTT. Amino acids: CASSPEEETGTNTGELFF.

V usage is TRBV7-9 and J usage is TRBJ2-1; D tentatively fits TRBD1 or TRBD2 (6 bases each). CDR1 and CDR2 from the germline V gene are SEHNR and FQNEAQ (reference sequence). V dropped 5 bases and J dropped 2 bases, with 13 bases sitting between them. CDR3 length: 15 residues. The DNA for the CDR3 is TGTGCCAGCAGCGATTCGGGGGCTCCCTACAATGAGCAGTTCTTC. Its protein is CASSDSGAPYNEQFF.

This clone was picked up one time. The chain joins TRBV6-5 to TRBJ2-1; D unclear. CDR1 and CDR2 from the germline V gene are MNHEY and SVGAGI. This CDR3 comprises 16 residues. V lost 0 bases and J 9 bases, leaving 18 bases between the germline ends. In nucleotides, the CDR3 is TGTGCCAGCAGTTACTCTTGGGTTTCTAGTGGAAGTGAGCAGTTCTTC. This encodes CASSYSWVSSGSEQFF.

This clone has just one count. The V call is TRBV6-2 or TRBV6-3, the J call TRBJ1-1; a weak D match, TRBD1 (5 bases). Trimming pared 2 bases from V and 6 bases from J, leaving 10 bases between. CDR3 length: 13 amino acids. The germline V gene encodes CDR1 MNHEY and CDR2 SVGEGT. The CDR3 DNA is TGTGCCAGCAGTTACGGGGGTAGCGCTGAAGCTTTCTTT. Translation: CASSYGGSAEAFF.

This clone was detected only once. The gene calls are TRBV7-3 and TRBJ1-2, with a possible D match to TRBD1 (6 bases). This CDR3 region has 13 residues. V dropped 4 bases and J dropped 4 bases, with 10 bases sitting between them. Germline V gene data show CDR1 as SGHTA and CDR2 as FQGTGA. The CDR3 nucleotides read TGTGCCAGCAGCTCTGGACAGATCTATGGCTACACCTTC. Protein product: CASSSGQIYGYTF.

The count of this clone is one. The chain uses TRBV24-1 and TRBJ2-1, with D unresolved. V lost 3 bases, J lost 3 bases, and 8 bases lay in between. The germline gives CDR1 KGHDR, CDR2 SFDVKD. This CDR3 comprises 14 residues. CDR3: CATSDTTSYNEQFF. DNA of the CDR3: TGTGCCACCAGTGATACAACCAGCTACAATGAGCAGTTCTTC.

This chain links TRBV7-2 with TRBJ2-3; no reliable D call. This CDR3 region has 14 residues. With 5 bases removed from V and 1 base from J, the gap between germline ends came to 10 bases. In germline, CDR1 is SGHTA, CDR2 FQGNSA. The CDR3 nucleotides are TGTGCCAGCAGCCCTGGGTTTGGCACAGATACGCAGTATTTT. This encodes CASSPGFGTDTQYF.

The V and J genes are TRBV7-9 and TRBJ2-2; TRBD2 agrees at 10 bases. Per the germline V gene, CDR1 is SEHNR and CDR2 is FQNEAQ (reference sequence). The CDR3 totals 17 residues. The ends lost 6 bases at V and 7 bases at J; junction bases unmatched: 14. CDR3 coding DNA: TGTGCCAGCAGACGATTGTCTAGCGGGAGAGGTTTCGGGGAGCTGTTTTTT. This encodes CASRRLSSGRGFGELFF.

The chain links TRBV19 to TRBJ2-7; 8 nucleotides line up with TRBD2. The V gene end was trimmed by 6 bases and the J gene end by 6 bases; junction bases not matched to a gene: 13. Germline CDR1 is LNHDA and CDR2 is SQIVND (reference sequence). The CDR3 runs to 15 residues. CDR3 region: CASSRSGTRKGEQYF. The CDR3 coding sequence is TGTGCCAGTAGCCGATCCGGGACTAGAAAGGGCGAGCAGTACTTC.

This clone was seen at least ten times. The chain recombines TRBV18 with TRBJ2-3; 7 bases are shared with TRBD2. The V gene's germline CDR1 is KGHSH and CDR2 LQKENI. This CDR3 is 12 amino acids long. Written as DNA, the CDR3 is TGTGCGGGAGGGCCAAACACAGATACGCAGTATTTT. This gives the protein CAGGPNTDTQYF.

The CDR3 DNA reads TGTGCCAGCAGTGAATGGGCAGCGGGCCACAATGAGCAGTTCTTC. Protein product: CASSEWAAGHNEQFF. The rearrangement uses TRBV25-1 and TRBJ2-1; maybe TRBD2 (6 bases). Germline V gene sequence: CDR1 MGHDK, CDR2 SYGVNS. V dropped 1 base and J dropped 5 bases, with 12 bases sitting between them. The CDR3 is 15 amino acids.

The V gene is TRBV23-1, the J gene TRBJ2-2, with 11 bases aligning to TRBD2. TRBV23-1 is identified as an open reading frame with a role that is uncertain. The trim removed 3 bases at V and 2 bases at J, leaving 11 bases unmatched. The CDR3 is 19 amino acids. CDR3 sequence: CASSQKTSGKPPNTGELFF. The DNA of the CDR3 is TGCGCCAGCAGTCAGAAGACTAGCGGGAAGCCCCCAAACACCGGGGAGCTGTTTTTT.

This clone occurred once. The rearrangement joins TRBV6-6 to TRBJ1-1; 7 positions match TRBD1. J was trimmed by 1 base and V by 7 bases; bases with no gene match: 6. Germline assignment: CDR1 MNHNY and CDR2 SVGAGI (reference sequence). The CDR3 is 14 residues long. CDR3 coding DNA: TGTGCCAGCACCGAGACAGGGAAGAACACTGAAGCTTTCTTT. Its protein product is CASTETGKNTEAFF.

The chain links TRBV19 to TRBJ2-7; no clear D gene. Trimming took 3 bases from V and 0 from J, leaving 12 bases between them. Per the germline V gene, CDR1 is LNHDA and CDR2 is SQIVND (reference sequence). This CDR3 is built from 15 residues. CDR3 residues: CASSIGYGSSYEQYF. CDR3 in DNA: TGTGCCAGTAGTATCGGGTACGGTAGCTCCTACGAGCAGTACTTC.

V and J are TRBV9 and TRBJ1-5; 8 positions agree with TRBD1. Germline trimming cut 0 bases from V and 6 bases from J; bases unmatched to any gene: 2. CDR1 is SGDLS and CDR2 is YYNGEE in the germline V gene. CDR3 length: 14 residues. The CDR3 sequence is CASSVGQGRQPQHF. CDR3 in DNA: TGTGCCAGCAGCGTAGGACAGGGGCGTCAGCCCCAGCATTTT.

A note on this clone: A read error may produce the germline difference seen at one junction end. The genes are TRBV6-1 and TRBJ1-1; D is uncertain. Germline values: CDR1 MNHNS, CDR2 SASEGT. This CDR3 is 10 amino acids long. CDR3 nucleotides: TGTGCCAGCAGTGAAGCCCTTACGGGTTTT. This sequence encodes CASSEALTGF.

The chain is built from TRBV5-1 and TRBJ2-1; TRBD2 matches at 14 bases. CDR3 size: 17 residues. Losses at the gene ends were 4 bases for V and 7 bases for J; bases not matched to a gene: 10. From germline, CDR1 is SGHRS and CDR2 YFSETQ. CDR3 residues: CASSPQPTSGGANEQFF. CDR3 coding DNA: TGCGCCAGCAGCCCGCAACCGACTAGCGGGGGGGCGAATGAGCAGTTCTTC.

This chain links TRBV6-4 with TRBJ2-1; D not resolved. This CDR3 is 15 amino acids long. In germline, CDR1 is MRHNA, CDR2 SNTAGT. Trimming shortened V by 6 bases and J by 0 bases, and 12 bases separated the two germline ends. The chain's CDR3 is CASRREISSYNEQFF. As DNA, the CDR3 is TGTGCCAGCAGAAGGGAAATTAGCTCCTACAATGAGCAGTTCTTC.

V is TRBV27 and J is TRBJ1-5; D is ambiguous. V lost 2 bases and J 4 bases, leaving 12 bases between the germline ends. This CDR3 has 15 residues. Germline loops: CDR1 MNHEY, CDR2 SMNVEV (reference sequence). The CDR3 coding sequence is TGTGCCAGCAGTTTACGTCGGACGGAGAATCAGCCCCAGCATTTT. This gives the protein CASSLRRTENQPQHF.

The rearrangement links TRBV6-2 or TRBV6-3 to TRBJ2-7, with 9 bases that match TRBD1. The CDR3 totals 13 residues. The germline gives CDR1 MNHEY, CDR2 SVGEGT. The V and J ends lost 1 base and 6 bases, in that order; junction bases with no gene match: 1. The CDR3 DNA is TGTGCCAGCAGTTACTTGGACAGGGGCGAGCAGTACGTC. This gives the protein CASSYLDRGEQYV.

The CDR3 loop reads CAWSTGVYNSPLHF. DNA of the CDR3: TGTGCCTGGAGTACAGGGGTCTATAATTCACCCCTCCACTTT. This chain joins TRBV30 and TRBJ1-6; 7 positions match TRBD1. V dropped 2 bases and J dropped 3; count of bases not matched to a gene: 1. CDR3 size: 14 residues. The germline gives CDR1 GTSNPN, CDR2 SVGIG (reference sequence).

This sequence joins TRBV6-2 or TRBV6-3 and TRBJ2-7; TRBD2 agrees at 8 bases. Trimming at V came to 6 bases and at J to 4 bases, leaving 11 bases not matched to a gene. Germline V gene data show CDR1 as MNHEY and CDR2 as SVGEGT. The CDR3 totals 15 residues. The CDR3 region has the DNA TGTGCCAGCAGCCCCCGGCGGGGGGCGGGTTACGAGCAGTACTTC. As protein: CASSPRRGAGYEQYF.

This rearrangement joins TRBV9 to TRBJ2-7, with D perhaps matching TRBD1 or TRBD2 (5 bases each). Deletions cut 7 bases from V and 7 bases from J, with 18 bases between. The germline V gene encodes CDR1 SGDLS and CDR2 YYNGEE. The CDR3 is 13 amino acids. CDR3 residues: CASARSGLGEQYF. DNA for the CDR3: TGTGCCAGCGCTCGTTCGGGGCTGGGAGAGCAGTACTTC.

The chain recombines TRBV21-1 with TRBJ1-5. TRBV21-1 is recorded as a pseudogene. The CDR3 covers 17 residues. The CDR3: CASSKEAAQGSNQPQHF. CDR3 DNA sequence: TGTGCTAGCAGCAAGGAGGCAGCCCAGGGAAGCAATCAGCCCCAGCATTTT.

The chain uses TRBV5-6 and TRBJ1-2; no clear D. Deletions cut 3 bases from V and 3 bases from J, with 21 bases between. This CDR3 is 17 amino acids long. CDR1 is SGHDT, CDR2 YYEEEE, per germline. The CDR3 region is CASSWRKRIEVDYGYTF. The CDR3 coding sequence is TGTGCCAGCAGCTGGAGAAAGCGGATCGAGGTCGACTATGGCTACACCTTC.

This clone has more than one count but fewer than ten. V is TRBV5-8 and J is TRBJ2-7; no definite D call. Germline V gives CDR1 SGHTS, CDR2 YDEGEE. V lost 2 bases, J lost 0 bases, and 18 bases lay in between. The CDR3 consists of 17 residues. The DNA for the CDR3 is TGTGCCAGCAGCTTTTTATCGGGTAGTACATACTCCTACGAGCAGTACTTC. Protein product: CASSFLSGSTYSYEQYF.

CDR3 amino acids: CASSLNGATEAFF. The CDR3, as DNA: TGCGCCAGCAGCTTGAATGGAGCCACTGAAGCTTTCTTT. The V call is TRBV5-1, the J call TRBJ1-1; D unresolved. The CDR3 sequence is 13 residues long. Trimming took 1 base from V and 4 from J, leaving 8 bases between them. CDR1 SGHRS and CDR2 YFSETQ come from the germline V gene.